These T cell receptor beta chains were read from a single sample in a study of blood T cell repertoires in COVID-19. The repertoire was sequenced with immunoSEQ multiplex PCR; TCRdb's copy has only in-frame clones and lacks some. Here the sample spans under 150,000 clones, 80% to 85% being singletons. Sequences were obtained from peripheral blood. Receptor source: a woman aged 55-75 years with acute or convalescent COVID-19. Each CDR3 is given with its conserved first and last residue. A D gene is named only where the DNA matches it firmly. Clone sizes are given selectively: once, few, many, or a class where the clone is expanded.

cdr3_aa cdr3_nt d_call cdr3_length clone_size j_call v_call
CASSNRERSYEQYF TGTGCCAGCAGTAACAGGGAACGGAGCTACGAGCAGTACTTC NA 14 NA TRBJ2-7 TRBV25-1
CASSVDRTGNSPLHF TGTGCCAGCAGCGTAGATAGGACAGGGAATTCACCCCTCCACTTT TRBD1 15 NA TRBJ1-6 TRBV9
CASSPHAEGGEKLFF TGTGCCAGCAGCCCCCACGCGGAGGGAGGTGAAAAACTGTTTTTT NA 15 NA TRBJ1-4 TRBV5-4
CSVGDNSNQPQHF TGCAGCGTGGGGGACAATAGCAATCAGCCCCAGCATTTT NA 13 once TRBJ1-5 TRBV29-1
CASSLVGTGGEKLFF TGCGCCAGCAGCTTGGTTGGGACAGGGGGTGAAAAACTGTTTTTT TRBD1 15 NA TRBJ1-4 TRBV5-1
CASSLLGGQDF TGTGCCAGCAGCTTACTCGGGGGGCAGGACTTC NA 11 NA TRBJ2-7 TRBV7-8
CASRGTGRDQPQHF TGTGCCAGTAGGGGGACAGGGAGAGATCAGCCCCAGCATTTT TRBD1 14 NA TRBJ1-5 TRBV19
CASSFSGGRVNTEAFF TGTGCCAGCAGCTTTTCAGGGGGCAGGGTGAACACTGAAGCTTTCTTT TRBD1 16 NA TRBJ1-1 TRBV11-2
CASSWEGKQFF TGTGCCAGCAGTTGGGAGGGGAAGCAGTTCTTC TRBD2 11 once TRBJ2-1 TRBV6-5
CASSPGTGGTYEQYF TGTGCCAGCTCACCCGGGACAGGGGGCACCTACGAGCAGTACTTC TRBD1 15 NA TRBJ2-7 TRBV18
CASWGQNTEAFF TGCGCCAGCTGGGGGCAGAACACTGAAGCTTTCTTT NA 12 once TRBJ1-1 TRBV5-1
CASSSGADPSYGYTF TGTGCCAGCAGTTCGGGTGCTGATCCCAGCTATGGCTACACCTTC NA 15 NA TRBJ1-2 TRBV27
CASSQDPSNNEQFF TGCGCCAGCAGCCAAGATCCTAGCAACAATGAGCAGTTCTTC NA 14 NA TRBJ2-1 TRBV4-3
CASSNHRVGSNQPQHF TGTGCCAGCAGTAATCACAGGGTAGGAAGCAATCAGCCCCAGCATTTT NA 16 NA TRBJ1-5 TRBV6-6
CASSSAWESNQPQHF TGTGCCAGCTCCTCGGCGTGGGAGAGCAATCAGCCCCAGCATTTT NA 15 NA TRBJ1-5 TRBV7-9
CASSLQGWSYTF TGTGCCAGCAGCTTACAGGGGTGGAGCTACACCTTC NA 12 few TRBJ1-2 TRBV7-9
CASSFLEGQETQYF TGTGCCAGCAGCTTTCTCGAGGGACAAGAGACCCAGTACTTC NA 14 few TRBJ2-5 TRBV7-3
CATGRGELFF TGTGCAACGGGTAGGGGGGAGCTGTTTTTT NA 10 NA TRBJ2-2 TRBV28
CASYETVSYEQYF TGTGCCAGCTACGAGACAGTGAGCTACGAGCAGTACTTC NA 13 NA TRBJ2-7 TRBV6-5
CASSEAGGSSPLHF TGTGCCAGCAGTGAAGCAGGGGGATCTTCACCCCTCCACTTT NA 14 NA TRBJ1-6 TRBV6-1
CASSLGQLYSGNTIYF TGTGCCAGCAGCTTGGGACAGCTATACTCTGGAAACACCATATATTTT TRBD1 16 NA TRBJ1-3 TRBV11-2
CASSQAGTVPGNTIYF TGTGCCAGCAGCCAAGCGGGGACAGTTCCTGGAAACACCATATATTTT TRBD1 16 NA TRBJ1-3 TRBV3-1/TRBV3-2
CASSVEAGLSYEQYF TGTGCCAGCAGCGTAGAGGCAGGACTCTCCTACGAGCAGTACTTC NA 15 NA TRBJ2-7 TRBV9
CASSRNNMNTEAFF TGTGCCAGTAGTCGTAATAATATGAACACTGAAGCTTTCTTT NA 14 NA TRBJ1-1 TRBV19
CASSGFTGEAFF TGTGCCAGCAGCGGATTCACAGGCGAAGCTTTCTTT NA 12 NA TRBJ1-1 TRBV12-3/TRBV12-4
CASSQREFRYNEQFF TGTGCCAGCAGCCAGCGGGAGTTCCGCTACAATGAGCAGTTCTTC TRBD2 15 NA TRBJ2-1 TRBV14
CASSSRDRVIQPQHF TGTGCCAGCAGTTCCCGGGACAGGGTAATCCAGCCCCAGCATTTT TRBD1 15 NA TRBJ1-5 TRBV2
CASRERQGAKDTQYF TGCGCCAGCAGGGAGAGGCAGGGGGCTAAAGATACGCAGTATTTT TRBD1 15 few TRBJ2-3 TRBV5-1
CASSAIRDTNTGELFF TGTGCCAGTAGTGCGATCCGGGACACGAACACCGGGGAGCTGTTTTTT NA 16 few TRBJ2-2 TRBV19
CASSPEGGRNEQFF TGTGCCAGCAGCCCCGAGGGCGGGAGAAATGAGCAGTTCTTC TRBD2 14 NA TRBJ2-1 TRBV11-3
CASSGRTAGELFF TGTGCCAGCAGCGGGCGGACAGCCGGGGAGCTGTTTTTT NA 13 few TRBJ2-2 TRBV5-6
CASSYAQNTIYF TGTGCCAGCAGTTACGCCCAGAACACCATATATTTT NA 12 NA TRBJ1-3 TRBV6-6
CASSVRGDRGGNEQFF TGTGCCAGCAGCGTACGCGGGGACAGGGGGGGCAATGAGCAGTTCTTC TRBD1 16 NA TRBJ2-1 TRBV9
CASSAWTGNTEAFF TGTGCCAGCAGTGCGTGGACAGGGAACACTGAAGCTTTCTTT TRBD1 14 NA TRBJ1-1 TRBV2
CASSQDFVAYGYTF TGTGCCAGCAGCCAAGATTTCGTGGCCTATGGCTACACCTTC NA 14 NA TRBJ1-2 TRBV3-1/TRBV3-2
CASSLGLGGQGAHEQYF TGTGCCAGCAGCTTAGGGCTGGGGGGACAGGGTGCCCACGAGCAGTACTTC TRBD1 17 once TRBJ2-7 TRBV7-9
CASSRSTGTGNTEAFF TGTGCCAGCAGTCGAAGTACCGGGACAGGGAACACTGAAGCTTTCTTT TRBD1 16 NA TRBJ1-1 TRBV5-5
CASSKSSPGEEKLFF TGTGCCAGTAGTAAAAGTTCCCCGGGTGAAGAAAAACTGTTTTTT NA 15 NA TRBJ1-4 TRBV19
CASSEDMNTEAFF TGTGCCAGCAGTGAAGACATGAACACTGAAGCTTTCTTT NA 13 NA TRBJ1-1 TRBV6-1
CASSQEFLPGKLFF TGCGCCAGCAGCCAAGAGTTCCTACCTGGAAAACTGTTTTTT NA 14 NA TRBJ1-4 TRBV4-1
CASSSRTGRWDTEAFF TGTGCCAGTAGTTCGCGGACAGGTAGGTGGGACACTGAAGCTTTCTTT TRBD1 16 NA TRBJ1-1 TRBV19
CASSVTGQGLSYGYTF TGTGCCAGCAGTGTAACGGGACAGGGCCTATCCTATGGCTACACCTTC TRBD1 16 NA TRBJ1-2 TRBV6-1
CASSPPGQAYEQYF TGTGCCAGCTCACCACCGGGACAGGCCTACGAGCAGTACTTC TRBD1 14 NA TRBJ2-7 TRBV18
CASSPRDSYEQYF TGTGCCAGCAGCCCTCGGGACAGCTACGAGCAGTACTTC TRBD1 13 NA TRBJ2-7 TRBV12-3/TRBV12-4
CSVTTGSYEQYF TGCAGCGTTACGACAGGGTCCTACGAGCAGTACTTC TRBD1 12 NA TRBJ2-7 TRBV29-1
CASSDGLAGGSDEQFF TGTGCCAGCAGTGACGGACTAGCGGGGGGCTCGGATGAGCAGTTCTTC TRBD2 16 NA TRBJ2-1 TRBV6-4
CALEGTGGFDEQFF TGTGCCTTGGAGGGGACAGGGGGTTTCGATGAGCAGTTCTTC TRBD1 14 few TRBJ2-1 TRBV30
CSVGQSNQPQHF TGCAGCGTGGGACAGAGCAATCAGCCCCAGCATTTT TRBD1 12 NA TRBJ1-5 TRBV29-1
CASSEAVGQPQHF TGTGCCAGCAGTGAAGCAGTGGGGCAACCCCAGCATTTT NA 13 once TRBJ1-5 TRBV6-1
CASSFADSYYGYTF TGTGCCAGTAGTTTTGCTGACAGCTACTATGGCTACACCTTC NA 14 NA TRBJ1-2 TRBV19
CASRLGQGISGELFF TGTGCCAGTAGACTGGGACAGGGGATTTCCGGGGAGCTGTTTTTT TRBD1 15 NA TRBJ2-2 TRBV19
CASSQIGQGNTEAFF TGTGCCAGCAGCCAAATTGGGCAGGGGAACACTGAAGCTTTCTTT NA 15 NA TRBJ1-1 TRBV3-1/TRBV3-2
CASRFLGSMGTEAFF TGTGCCAGCAGATTTTTGGGCAGCATGGGCACTGAAGCTTTCTTT NA 15 NA TRBJ1-1 TRBV2